Listed below are T cell receptor beta chains from one sample, sequenced in a study of OX40 agonist ivuxolimab in advanced cancers. This table comes from immunoSEQ multiplex PCR, and its TCRdb copy is limited to in-frame clones, with some not included. Of 26,000 or so clones in the sample, 70% to 90% were seen once. The specimen was CD4+ or CD8+ T cells sorted from blood, collected in a trial of the OX40 agonist ivuxolimab. The receptors were gathered from an adult with an advanced solid tumor such as melanoma, head and neck, liver or kidney cancer. CDR3s include the opening cysteine and the closing phenylalanine or tryptophan. The order of the fields is J gene, clone size, V gene, D gene, CDR3 protein, CDR3 DNA. A D gene is named only where the DNA matches it firmly. Part of the rows lack a size; the others show once, few, many or a class for expanded clones.

J gene: TRBJ2-1; clone size: -; V gene: TRBV19; D gene: -; CDR3 protein: CASSIGGGFYNEQFF; CDR3 DNA: TGTGCCAGTAGTATTGGTGGGGGGTTTTACAATGAGCAGTTCTTC
J gene: TRBJ2-6; clone size: -; V gene: TRBV27; D gene: TRBD2; CDR3 protein: CASTLSGAGANVLTF; CDR3 DNA: TGTGCCAGCACCCTGAGCGGGGCCGGGGCCAACGTCCTGACTTTC
J gene: TRBJ2-7; clone size: -; V gene: TRBV7-9; D gene: -; CDR3 protein: CASSNRDISAYEQYF; CDR3 DNA: TGTGCCAGCAGCAATAGGGACATATCAGCCTACGAGCAGTACTTC
J gene: TRBJ1-3; clone size: -; V gene: TRBV6-4; D gene: -; CDR3 protein: CASMFTGRDTIYF; CDR3 DNA: TGTGCCAGCATGTTTACAGGGCGGGACACCATATATTTT
J gene: TRBJ1-1; clone size: -; V gene: TRBV27; D gene: TRBD1; CDR3 protein: CASSAYRGNTEAFF; CDR3 DNA: TGTGCCAGCAGTGCCTACAGGGGGAACACTGAAGCTTTCTTT
J gene: TRBJ1-4; clone size: -; V gene: TRBV27; D gene: -; CDR3 protein: CASSPTWEEKLFF; CDR3 DNA: TGTGCCAGCAGTCCGACCTGGGAAGAAAAACTGTTTTTT
J gene: TRBJ2-2; clone size: -; V gene: TRBV5-1; D gene: -; CDR3 protein: CASSSRAGTGELFF; CDR3 DNA: TGCGCCAGCAGCTCCCGGGCAGGCACCGGGGAGCTGTTTTTT
J gene: TRBJ2-5; clone size: -; V gene: TRBV29-1; D gene: TRBD2; CDR3 protein: CSVESGRGLETQYF; CDR3 DNA: TGCAGCGTTGAAAGCGGGAGGGGTTTAGAGACCCAGTACTTC
J gene: TRBJ2-3; clone size: -; V gene: TRBV5-6; D gene: -; CDR3 protein: CASSISLDTQYF; CDR3 DNA: TGTGCCAGCAGTATAAGCCTTGATACGCAGTATTTT
J gene: TRBJ1-1; clone size: few; V gene: TRBV2; D gene: -; CDR3 protein: CARESGWNTEAFF; CDR3 DNA: TGTGCCAGGGAGTCAGGCTGGAACACTGAAGCTTTCTTT
J gene: TRBJ2-3; clone size: -; V gene: TRBV28; D gene: TRBD2; CDR3 protein: CASSTIAGGVTDTQYF; CDR3 DNA: TGTGCCAGCAGCACCATAGCGGGAGGTGTAACAGATACGCAGTATTTT
J gene: TRBJ2-3; clone size: -; V gene: TRBV7-2; D gene: TRBD2; CDR3 protein: CASSFTSGRGDTQYF; CDR3 DNA: TGTGCCAGCAGCTTCACTAGCGGGAGGGGAGATACGCAGTATTTT
J gene: TRBJ1-5; clone size: -; V gene: TRBV6-1; D gene: -; CDR3 protein: CASSAPSGQSNQPQHF; CDR3 DNA: TGTGCCAGCAGTGCCCCCTCCGGACAGAGCAATCAGCCCCAGCATTTT
J gene: TRBJ2-4; clone size: -; V gene: TRBV2; D gene: TRBD1; CDR3 protein: CASTIDGQVTAKNIQYF; CDR3 DNA: TGTGCCAGCACCATTGATGGACAGGTTACGGCCAAAAACATTCAGTACTTC
J gene: TRBJ2-6; clone size: -; V gene: TRBV13; D gene: -; CDR3 protein: CASSLGSSGANVLTF; CDR3 DNA: TGTGCCAGCAGCTTGGGCAGCTCTGGGGCCAACGTCCTGACTTTC
J gene: TRBJ2-2; clone size: -; V gene: TRBV7-9; D gene: -; CDR3 protein: CASSTPDSRVPGELFF; CDR3 DNA: TGTGCCAGCAGCACACCCGACTCCAGGGTTCCCGGGGAGCTGTTTTTT
J gene: TRBJ2-7; clone size: few; V gene: TRBV15; D gene: TRBD2; CDR3 protein: CATSRDGPVTSDGEQYF; CDR3 DNA: TGTGCCACCAGCAGAGATGGGCCCGTGACTAGCGACGGCGAGCAGTACTTC